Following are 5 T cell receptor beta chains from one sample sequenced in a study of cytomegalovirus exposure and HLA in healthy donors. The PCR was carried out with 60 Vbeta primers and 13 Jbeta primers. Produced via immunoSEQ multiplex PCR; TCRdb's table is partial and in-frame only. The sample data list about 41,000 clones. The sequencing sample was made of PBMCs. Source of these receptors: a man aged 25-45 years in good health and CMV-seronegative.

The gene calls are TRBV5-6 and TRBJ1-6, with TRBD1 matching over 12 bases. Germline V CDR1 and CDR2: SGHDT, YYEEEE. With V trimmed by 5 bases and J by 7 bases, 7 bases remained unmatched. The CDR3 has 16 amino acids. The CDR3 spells CASRTGTGGFNSPLHF. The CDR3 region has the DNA TGTGCCAGCAGAACCGGGACAGGGGGCTTCAATTCACCCCTCCACTTT.

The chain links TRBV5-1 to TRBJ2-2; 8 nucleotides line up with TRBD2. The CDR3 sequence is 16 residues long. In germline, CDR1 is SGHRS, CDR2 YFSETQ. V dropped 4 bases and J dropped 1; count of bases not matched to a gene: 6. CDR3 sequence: CASSISSGRNTGELFF. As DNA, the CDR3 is TGCGCCAGCAGCATCTCTAGCGGGCGGAACACCGGGGAGCTGTTTTTT.

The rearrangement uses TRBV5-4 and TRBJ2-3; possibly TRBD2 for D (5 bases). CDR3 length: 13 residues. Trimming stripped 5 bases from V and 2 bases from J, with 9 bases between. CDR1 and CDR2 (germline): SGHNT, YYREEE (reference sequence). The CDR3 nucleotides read TGTGCCAGCAGACGGACTCACACAGATACGCAGTATTTT. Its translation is CASRRTHTDTQYF.

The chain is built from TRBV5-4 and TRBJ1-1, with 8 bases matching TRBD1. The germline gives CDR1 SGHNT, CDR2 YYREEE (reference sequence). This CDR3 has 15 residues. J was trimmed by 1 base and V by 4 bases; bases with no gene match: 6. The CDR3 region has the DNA TGTGCCAGCAGCCCCAGGGGGCGGGGGAACACTGAAGCTTTCTTT. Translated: CASSPRGRGNTEAFF. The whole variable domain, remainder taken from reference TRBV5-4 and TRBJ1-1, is ETGVTQSPTHLIKTRGQQVTLRCSSQSGHNTVSWYQQALGQGPQFIFQYYREEENGRGNFPPRFSGLQFPNYSSELNVNALELDDSALYLCASSPRGRGNTEAFFGQGTRLTVV.

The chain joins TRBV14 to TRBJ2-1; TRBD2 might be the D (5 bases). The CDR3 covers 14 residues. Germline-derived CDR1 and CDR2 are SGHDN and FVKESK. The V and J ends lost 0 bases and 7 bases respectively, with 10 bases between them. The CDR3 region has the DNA TGTGCCAGCAGCCAAGATTTGCTAGCAAATGAGCAGTTCTTC. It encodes CASSQDLLANEQFF.